These 8 T cell receptor beta chains were sequenced from one sample in a study of early T cells in non-severe SARS-CoV-2 infection. TCRdb re-analysed the 5' RACE reads in MiXCR, keeping a single row per CDR3 protein. The table lists about 98,000 distinct CDR3 sequences, 9.5% to 11% of them singletons. The sample consisted of whole blood. Receptors originate from an adult who was a healthcare worker with PCR-confirmed SARS-CoV-2 infection or an uninfected control (not recorded which).

This clonotype was seen many times. This chain connects TRBV9 to TRBJ2-2; D is unresolved. Trimming pared 3 bases from V and 3 bases from J, leaving 3 bases between. The CDR3 sequence is 12 residues long. Germline V gene lookup returns CDR1 SGDLS and CDR2 YYNGEE. The CDR3 DNA is TGTGCCAGCAGCGACCACACCGGGGAGCTGTTTTTT. It codes for CASSDHTGELFF.

This clonotype came up a few times. The rearrangement uses TRBV14 and TRBJ1-1; 8 bases map to TRBD1. Germline CDR1 is SGHDN and CDR2 is FVKESK. There are 16 residues in the CDR3. The ends lost 1 base at V and 1 base at J; junction bases unmatched: 5. The CDR3 coding sequence is TGTGCCAGCAGCCAAGTGGCAGGGGGCCGGAACACTGAAGCTTTCTTT. Its translation is CASSQVAGGRNTEAFF.

This clonotype was seen repeatedly, ten times or more. The genes are TRBV6-5 and TRBJ1-1, with 11 positions matching TRBD1. There are 16 residues in the CDR3. The V gene's germline CDR1 is MNHEY and CDR2 SVGAGI. V gave up 2 bases and J gave up 3 bases; unmatched junction bases: 5. CDR3 loop: CASSYADRGRDTEAFF. The DNA of the CDR3 is TGTGCCAGCAGTTACGCGGACAGGGGGCGCGACACTGAAGCTTTCTTT.

This clonotype was counted between two and nine times. The CDR3 bases are TGTGCCAGCAGCTTGGTTGACTGGGCCAACGTCCTGACTTTC. Protein product: CASSLVDWANVLTF. The J gene is TRBJ2-6, the V gene TRBV5-4; D not resolved. Trimming took 0 bases from V and 5 from J, leaving 6 bases between them. The CDR3 has 14 amino acids. The germline V gene encodes CDR1 SGHNT and CDR2 YYREEE (reference sequence). Based on the CDR3 plus reference TRBV5-4 and TRBJ2-6, the full variable domain is ETGVTQSPTHLIKTRGQQVTLRCSSQSGHNTVSWYQQALGQGPQFIFQYYREEENGRGNFPPRFSGLQFPNYSSELNVNALELDDSALYLCASSLVDWANVLTFGAGSRLTVL.

This clonotype appeared a single time. This chain connects TRBV29-1 to TRBJ2-6, with unresolved D. The CDR3 is made up of 13 amino acids. V lost 4 bases and J lost 0, with 4 bases in between. CDR1 is SQVTM, CDR2 ANQGSEA, per germline. CDR3 sequence (DNA): TGCAGCGTTGGTAGCTCTGGGGCCAACGTCCTGACTTTC. Translated: CSVGSSGANVLTF. Using reference TRBV29-1 and TRBJ2-6 for the parts outside the CDR3, the full variable domain is SAVISQKPSRDICQRGTSLTIQCQVDSQVTMMFWYRQQPGQSLTLIATANQGSEATYESGFVIDKFPISRPNLTFSTLTVSNMSPEDSSIYLCSVGSSGANVLTFGAGSRLTVL.

The rearrangement links TRBV6-4 to TRBJ2-6; tentatively, D is TRBD1 (5 bases). Deletions cut 5 bases from V and 1 base from J, with 12 bases between. CDR3 size: 16 residues. From germline, CDR1 is MRHNA and CDR2 SNTAGT. As DNA, the CDR3 is TGTGCCAGCAGTCCTAAGACAGTTTCTGGGGCCAACGTCCTGACTTTC. Translated: CASSPKTVSGANVLTF.

This clonotype was counted only a few times. This chain joins TRBV11-2 and TRBJ2-3; maybe TRBD2 (6 bases). Deletions cut 1 base from V and 6 bases from J, with 14 bases between. From germline, CDR1 is SGHAT and CDR2 FQNNGV. The length of the CDR3 is 15 residues. In DNA, the CDR3 is TGTGCCAGCAGCTTAGGGGCAGGGAGGAGCGATACGCAGTATTTT. The encoded protein is CASSLGAGRSDTQYF.

V is TRBV11-2 and J is TRBJ2-1; 11 nucleotides line up with TRBD2. The length of the CDR3 is 14 residues. The trim removed 10 bases at V and 8 bases at J, leaving 10 bases unmatched. Germline V gene sequence: CDR1 SGHAT, CDR2 FQNNGV. This CDR3 is CATKPGLAAYEQFF. CDR3 nucleotide sequence: TGTGCCACCAAACCGGGACTAGCGGCCTATGAGCAGTTCTTC. Together with reference TRBV11-2 and TRBJ2-1, the CDR3 gives the full variable domain: EAGVAQSPRYKIIEKRQSVAFWCNPISGHATLYWYQQILGQGPKLLIQFQNNGVVDDSQLPKDRFSAERLKGVDSTLKIQPAKLEDSAVYLCATKPGLAAYEQFFGPGTRLTVL.